This T cell receptor beta chain is drawn from a study of human T cells and chemical hapten exposure. Study-wide results and caveats: Controls formed significantly fewer large CDR3 similarity clusters than expanded TCRs did. Patch test score tracked positively with PT1 expanded TCR counts. Each of the donors had alopecia, so their immune responses may not resemble those of healthy people.

Time point: patch test 1, 2 weeks after DPC sensitization. Described treatment: therapeutic diphenylcyclopropenone sensitization with weekly scalp DPC. Alopecia patients between 18 and 70 years old and suitable for DPC were used as donors. This clonotype appeared a few times. Its specificity is not known. Each CDR3 protein is one row after TCRdb ran MiXCR on the RACE reads. The sample includes 300,000 to 350,000 distinct CDR3 sequences, around 6.9% of them seen just once. J was trimmed by 7 bases and V by 0 bases; bases with no gene match: 10. This CDR3 region has 16 residues. Germline CDR1 reads SGHVS; CDR2 reads FQNEAQ.

Sample: whole blood, taken in connection with sensitization to the hapten diphenylcyclopropenone (DPC). The receptor was derived from a woman younger than 35 with alopecia areata. Some clones in this sample may be carry-over from other donors' samples. The V and J genes are TRBV7-8 and TRBJ2-3; 7 bases line up with TRBD2. CDR3 region: CASSLAILRGVNTQYF. CDR3 in DNA: TGTGCCAGCAGCTTAGCAATACTACGGGGGGTGAATACGCAGTATTTT.